Listed below are T cell receptor beta chains from one sample, sequenced in a study of shared clonotypes between healthy human individuals. Sequenced by immunoSEQ multiplex PCR; TCRdb stores in-frame clones only, minus some. The repertoire holds roughly 2.5 million clones, with more than 80% as singletons. The sequenced sample was naive CD4+ T cells sorted from blood. The origin of the receptors is a man aged 18 to 35 in good health. Each CDR3 is given with its conserved first and last residue. The order of the fields is D gene, V gene, J gene, CDR3 protein, CDR3 DNA. A D gene is named only where the DNA matches it firmly.

NA,TRBV7-9,TRBJ2-7,CASSLGLPSYEQYF,TGTGCCAGCAGCTTAGGTTTGCCTTCCTACGAGCAGTACTTC
NA,TRBV6-5,TRBJ2-1,CASTLSQRSEQFF,TGTGCCAGCACGTTAAGTCAGCGCAGCGAGCAGTTCTTC
TRBD2,TRBV15,TRBJ2-3,CATSKGLAGLTDTQYF,TGTGCCACCAGCAAAGGACTAGCGGGGCTCACAGATACGCAGTATTTT
NA,TRBV6-5,TRBJ2-7,CASSTPTAATYEQYF,TGTGCCAGCAGTACCCCGACAGCAGCAACCTACGAGCAGTACTTC
TRBD1,TRBV29-1,TRBJ2-4,CSVTTGGASYF,TGCAGCGTCACGACAGGGGGCGCCTCTTACTTC
NA,TRBV7-9,TRBJ2-4,CASSASGESIQYF,TGTGCCAGCAGCGCTTCAGGGGAGAGCATTCAGTACTTC
NA,TRBV5-1,TRBJ1-5,CASSANNQPQHF,TGCGCCAGCAGCGCCAATAATCAGCCCCAGCATTTT
NA,TRBV13,TRBJ2-7,CASSLRGEQYF,TGTGCCAGCAGCTTACGGGGCGAGCAGTACTTC
TRBD1,TRBV19,TRBJ1-1,CASKTGTGGWLDTEAFF,TGTGCCAGTAAAACCGGGACAGGGGGCTGGTTGGACACTGAAGCTTTCTTT
NA,TRBV7-9,TRBJ1-3,CASSLAGASWGNTIYF,TGTGCCAGCAGCTTAGCCGGGGCGTCCTGGGGAAACACCATATATTTT
TRBD2,TRBV10-3,TRBJ2-5,CAISAGLAGEETQYF,TGTGCCATCAGTGCCGGACTAGCGGGAGAAGAGACCCAGTACTTC
NA,TRBV30,TRBJ2-6,CAWSVGTTLYYGANVLTF,TGTGCCTGGAGTGTTGGTACGACTCTGTATTATGGGGCCAACGTCCTGACTTTC
NA,TRBV27,TRBJ2-4,CASSPDRLAKNIQYF,TGTGCCAGCAGTCCCGACAGGCTAGCCAAAAACATTCAGTACTTC
NA,TRBV5-1,TRBJ1-1,CASSLGTDTEAFF,TGCGCCAGCAGCTTGGGGACAGACACTGAAGCTTTCTTT
TRBD2,TRBV6-5,TRBJ2-7,CASSARTSGVQYF,TGTGCCAGCAGTGCCCGGACTAGCGGGGTGCAGTACTTC
TRBD2,TRBV29-1,TRBJ2-5,CSARTSGQETQYF,TGCAGCGCCCGGACTAGCGGGCAAGAGACCCAGTACTTC
NA,TRBV7-8,TRBJ1-3,CASSPRTRSGNTIYF,TGTGCCAGCAGCCCTCGGACACGCTCTGGAAACACCATATATTTT
TRBD1,TRBV9,TRBJ2-1,CASSPGQGADNEQFF,TGTGCCAGCAGCCCGGGACAGGGGGCCGACAATGAGCAGTTCTTC
NA,TRBV19,TRBJ2-6,CASSTPTGISSGANVLTF,TGTGCCAGTAGTACCCCGACAGGTATCAGCTCTGGGGCCAACGTCCTGACTTTC